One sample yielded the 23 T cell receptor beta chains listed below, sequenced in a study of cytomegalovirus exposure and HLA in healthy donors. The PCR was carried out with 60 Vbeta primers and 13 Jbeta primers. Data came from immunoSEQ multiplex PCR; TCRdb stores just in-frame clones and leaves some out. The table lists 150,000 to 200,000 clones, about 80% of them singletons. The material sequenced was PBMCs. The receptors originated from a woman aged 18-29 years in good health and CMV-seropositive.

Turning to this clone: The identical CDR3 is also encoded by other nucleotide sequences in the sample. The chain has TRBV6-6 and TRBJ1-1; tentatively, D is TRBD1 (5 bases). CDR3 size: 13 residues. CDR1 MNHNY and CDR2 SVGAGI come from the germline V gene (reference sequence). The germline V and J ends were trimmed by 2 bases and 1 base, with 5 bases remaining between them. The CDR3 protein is CASSYGQNTEAFF. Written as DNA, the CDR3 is TGTGCCAGCAGTTACGGACAGAACACTGAAGCTTTCTTT.

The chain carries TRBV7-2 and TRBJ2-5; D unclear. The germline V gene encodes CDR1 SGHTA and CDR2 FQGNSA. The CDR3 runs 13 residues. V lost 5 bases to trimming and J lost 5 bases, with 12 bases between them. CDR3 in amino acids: CASSAELRETQYF. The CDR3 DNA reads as TGTGCCAGCAGCGCCGAACTGAGGGAGACCCAGTACTTC.

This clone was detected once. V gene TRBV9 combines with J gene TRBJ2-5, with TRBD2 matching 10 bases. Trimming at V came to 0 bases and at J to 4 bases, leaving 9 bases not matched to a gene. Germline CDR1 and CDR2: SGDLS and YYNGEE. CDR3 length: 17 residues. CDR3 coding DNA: TGTGCCAGCAGCGTAGTTGGATCTACTAGCGGGGCAGAGACCCAGTACTTC. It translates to CASSVVGSTSGAETQYF.

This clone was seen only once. The DNA of the CDR3 is TGTGCCAGCAGCTTAGGGACAGGGTATAATTCACCCCTCCACTTT. It specifies CASSLGTGYNSPLHF. V usage is TRBV11-3 and J usage is TRBJ1-6, with 8 bases aligning to TRBD1. The ends lost 1 base at V and 4 bases at J; junction bases unmatched: 0. Germline V gene lookup returns CDR1 SGHNT and CDR2 YENEEA. The CDR3 has 15 amino acids.

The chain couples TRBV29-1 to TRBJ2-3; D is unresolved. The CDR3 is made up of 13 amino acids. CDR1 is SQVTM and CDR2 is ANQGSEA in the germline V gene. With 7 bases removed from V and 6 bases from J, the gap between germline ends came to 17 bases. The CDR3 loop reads CSAAPRVPDTQYF. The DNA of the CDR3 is TGCAGCGCTGCTCCCCGAGTGCCGGATACGCAGTATTTT.

CDR3 DNA sequence: TGTGCCAGCAGCTTCCGGACTAGCGGGGGGGCCTTTAAGACCCAGTACTTC. Its protein product is CASSFRTSGGAFKTQYF. This rearrangement joins TRBV7-8 to TRBJ2-5; 15 positions match TRBD2. This CDR3 is built from 17 residues. With 3 bases clipped from V and 6 bases from J, the junction kept 8 bases outside the gene matches. Germline lookup yields CDR1 SGHVS and CDR2 FQNEAQ. The whole variable domain, filled in from reference TRBV7-8 and TRBJ2-5, reads GAGVSQSPRYKVAKRGQDVALRCDPISGHVSLFWYQQALGQGPEFLTYFQNEAQLDKSGLPSDRFFAERPEGSVSTLKIQRTQQEDSAVYLCASSFRTSGGAFKTQYFGPGTRLLVL.

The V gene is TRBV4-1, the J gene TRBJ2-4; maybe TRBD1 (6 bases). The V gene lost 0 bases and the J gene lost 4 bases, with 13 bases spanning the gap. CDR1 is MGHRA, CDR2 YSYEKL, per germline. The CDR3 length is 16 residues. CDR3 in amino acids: CASSQDQSGVKNIQYF. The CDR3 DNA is TGCGCCAGCAGCCAAGATCAATCAGGGGTTAAAAACATTCAGTACTTC.

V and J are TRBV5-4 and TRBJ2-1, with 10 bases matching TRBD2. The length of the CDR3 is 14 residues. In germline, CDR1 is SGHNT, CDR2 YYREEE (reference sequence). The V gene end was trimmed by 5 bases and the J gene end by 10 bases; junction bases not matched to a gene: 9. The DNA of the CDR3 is TGTGCCAGCAGTACAGCGGGGGGGCCTGGCGAGCAGTTCTTC. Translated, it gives CASSTAGGPGEQFF. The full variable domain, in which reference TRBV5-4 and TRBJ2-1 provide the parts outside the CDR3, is ETGVTQSPTHLIKTRGQQVTLRCSSQSGHNTVSWYQQALGQGPQFIFQYYREEENGRGNFPPRFSGLQFPNYSSELNVNALELDDSALYLCASSTAGGPGEQFFGPGTRLTVL.

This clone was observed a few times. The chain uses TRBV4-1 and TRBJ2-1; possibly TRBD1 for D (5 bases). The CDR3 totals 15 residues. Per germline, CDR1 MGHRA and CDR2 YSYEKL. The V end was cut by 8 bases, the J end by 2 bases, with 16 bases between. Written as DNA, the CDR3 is TGCGCCAGCGGGCCCCTAGGGGCCCCCTACAATGAGCAGTTCTTC. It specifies CASGPLGAPYNEQFF.

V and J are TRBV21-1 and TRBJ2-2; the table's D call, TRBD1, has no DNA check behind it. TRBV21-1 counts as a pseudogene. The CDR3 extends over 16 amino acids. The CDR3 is CASSKAGQGSTGELFF. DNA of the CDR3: TGTGCCAGCAGCAAGGCAGGACAGGGGAGCACCGGGGAGCTGTTTTTT.

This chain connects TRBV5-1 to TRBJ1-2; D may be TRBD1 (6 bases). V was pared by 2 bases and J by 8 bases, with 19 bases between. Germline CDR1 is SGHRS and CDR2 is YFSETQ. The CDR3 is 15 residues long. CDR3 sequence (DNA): TGCGCCAGCAGCTTTGGGGGCCAGGACGGTCGGGGCTACACCTTC. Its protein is CASSFGGQDGRGYTF. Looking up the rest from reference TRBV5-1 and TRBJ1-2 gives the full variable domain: KAGVTQTPRYLIKTRGQQVTLSCSPISGHRSVSWYQQTPGQGLQFLFEYFSETQRNKGNFPGRFSGRQFSNSRSEMNVSTLELGDSALYLCASSFGGQDGRGYTFGSGTRLTVV.

The CDR3: CASSYGLAGNYNEQFF. The CDR3 DNA is TGTGCCAGCAGTTACGGACTAGCGGGGAACTACAATGAGCAGTTCTTC. The V gene is TRBV6-5, the J gene TRBJ2-1, with 12 bases matching TRBD2. The CDR3 contains 16 residues. V was pared by 2 bases and J by 3 bases, with 2 bases of the junction left unmatched. The germline V gene encodes CDR1 MNHEY and CDR2 SVGAGI.

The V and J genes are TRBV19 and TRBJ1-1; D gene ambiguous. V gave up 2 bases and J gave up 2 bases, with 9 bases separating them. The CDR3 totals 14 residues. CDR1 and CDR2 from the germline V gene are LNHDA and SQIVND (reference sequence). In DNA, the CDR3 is TGTGCCAGTAGTATACTCACTCCCAACACTGAAGCTTTCTTT. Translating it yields CASSILTPNTEAFF.

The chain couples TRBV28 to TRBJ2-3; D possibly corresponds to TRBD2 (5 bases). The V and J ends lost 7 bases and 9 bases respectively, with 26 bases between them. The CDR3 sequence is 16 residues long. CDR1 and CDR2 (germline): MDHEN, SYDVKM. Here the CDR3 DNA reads TGTGCCAGCAAGATAAGGACTTCGCGGGCCTCTTCAACGCAGTATTTT. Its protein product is CASKIRTSRASSTQYF.

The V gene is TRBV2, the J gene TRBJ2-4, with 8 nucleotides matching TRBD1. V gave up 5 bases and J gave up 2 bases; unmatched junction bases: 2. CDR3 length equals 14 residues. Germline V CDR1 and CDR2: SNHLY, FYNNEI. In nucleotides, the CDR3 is TGTGCCAGCAGTTGGACAGGGACCAAAAACATTCAGTACTTC. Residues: CASSWTGTKNIQYF. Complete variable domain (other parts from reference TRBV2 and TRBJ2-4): EPEVTQTPSHQVTQMGQEVILRCVPISNHLYFYWYRQILGQKVEFLVSFYNNEISEKSEIFDDQFSVERPDGSNFTLKIRSTKLEDSAMYFCASSWTGTKNIQYFGAGTRLSVL.

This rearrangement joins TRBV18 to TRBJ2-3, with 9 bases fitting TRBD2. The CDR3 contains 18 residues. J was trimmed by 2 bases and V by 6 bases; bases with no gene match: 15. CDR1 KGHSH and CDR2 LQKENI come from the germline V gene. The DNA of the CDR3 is TGTGCCAGCTCGCACCAGGCTAGCGGGGAGACCGTCACAGATACGCAGTATTTT. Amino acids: CASSHQASGETVTDTQYF.

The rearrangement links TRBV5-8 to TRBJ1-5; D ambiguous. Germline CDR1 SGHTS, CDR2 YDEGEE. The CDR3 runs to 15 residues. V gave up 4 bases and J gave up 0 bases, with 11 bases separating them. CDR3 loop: CASSRTGFSNQPQHF. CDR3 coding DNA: TGTGCCAGCAGCCGAACGGGGTTTAGCAATCAGCCCCAGCATTTT.

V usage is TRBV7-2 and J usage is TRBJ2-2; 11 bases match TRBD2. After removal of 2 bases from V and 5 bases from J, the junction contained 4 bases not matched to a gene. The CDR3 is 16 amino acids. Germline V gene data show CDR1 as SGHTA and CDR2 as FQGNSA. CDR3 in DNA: TGTGCCAGCAGCTTACGTCCTAGCGGGGGGACCGGGGAGCTGTTTTTT. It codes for CASSLRPSGGTGELFF.

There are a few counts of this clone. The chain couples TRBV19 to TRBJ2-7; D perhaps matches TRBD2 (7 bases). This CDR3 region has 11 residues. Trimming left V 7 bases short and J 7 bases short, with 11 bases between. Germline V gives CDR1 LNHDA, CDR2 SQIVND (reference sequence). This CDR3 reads CASNGGQEQYF. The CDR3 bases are TGTGCCAGTAACGGGGGGCAAGAGCAGTACTTC.

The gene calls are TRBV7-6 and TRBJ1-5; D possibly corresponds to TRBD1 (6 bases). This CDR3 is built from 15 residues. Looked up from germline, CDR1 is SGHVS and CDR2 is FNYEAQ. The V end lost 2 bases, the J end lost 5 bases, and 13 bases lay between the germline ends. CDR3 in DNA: TGTGCCAGCAGCTTACTGGGGGCACCAGATCAGCCCCAGCATTTT. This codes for CASSLLGAPDQPQHF.

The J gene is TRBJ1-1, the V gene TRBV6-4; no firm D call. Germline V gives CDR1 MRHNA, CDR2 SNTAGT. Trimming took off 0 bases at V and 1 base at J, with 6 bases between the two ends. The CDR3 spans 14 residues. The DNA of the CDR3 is TGTGCCAGCAGTGACTCAACAGAGAACACTGAAGCTTTCTTT. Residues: CASSDSTENTEAFF.

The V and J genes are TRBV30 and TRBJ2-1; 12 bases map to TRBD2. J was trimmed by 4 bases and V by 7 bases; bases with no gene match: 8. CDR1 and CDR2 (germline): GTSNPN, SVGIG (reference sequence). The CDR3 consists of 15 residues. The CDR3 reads CAFGGTSGGYNEQFF. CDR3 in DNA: TGTGCCTTTGGGGGAACTAGCGGGGGGTACAATGAGCAGTTCTTC.

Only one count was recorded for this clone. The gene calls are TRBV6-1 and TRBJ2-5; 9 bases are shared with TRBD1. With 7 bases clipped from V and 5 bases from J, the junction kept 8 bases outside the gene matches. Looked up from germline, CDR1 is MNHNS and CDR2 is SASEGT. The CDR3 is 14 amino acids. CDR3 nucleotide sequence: TGTGCCAGCACACCAAACAGGGGGCGCGAGACCCAGTACTTC. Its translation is CASTPNRGRETQYF.